Sequencing of this T cell receptor beta chain was carried out in a study of cytomegalovirus exposure and HLA in healthy donors. Study results and caveats: It was reported in a later analysis that an Asian-associated ancestry cluster showed fewer N-insertions than the roughly 670-donor mean.

In the PCR, 60 Vbeta and 13 Jbeta primers were used. Sequenced by immunoSEQ multiplex PCR; TCRdb stores in-frame clones only, minus some. In the table there are under 150,000 clones, around 9.6% of which are singletons. To note about this clone: Its antigen is as yet unknown.

V lost 0 bases and J 4 bases, leaving 5 bases between the germline ends. This CDR3 is 13 amino acids long. The germline CDR1 and CDR2 sequences are SGDLS and YYNGEE. The rearrangement joins TRBV9 to TRBJ2-1; no clear D. The sequencing input was PBMCs. The TCR comes from a male donor in good health and CMV-seronegative. The CDR3 coding sequence is TGTGCCAGCAGCGTAGGGCAATACAATGAGCAGTTCTTC. This gives the protein CASSVGQYNEQFF.